Presented here are 31 T cell receptor beta chains from one specimen sequenced in a study of blood T cells in healthy people across ages. The use of a sample-barcoded 5' primer and a J-beta primer mix characterized a second PCR of 7 to 11 cycles. TCRdb used MiXCR to reprocess the 5' RACE reads, holding one entry per CDR3 protein. The sample shows over 950,000 distinct CDR3 sequences, roughly 51% of them seen only once. The source material was blood. These receptors came from a woman aged 55-69 years in good health.

The chain uses TRBV27 and TRBJ2-1; TRBD2 matches at 16 bases. V lost 6 bases to trimming and J lost 8 bases; unmatched junction nucleotides: 4. Germline V gene data show CDR1 as MNHEY and CDR2 as SMNVEV (reference sequence). The CDR3 contains 15 residues. This CDR3 is CASSRGTSGRDEQFF. The DNA of the CDR3 is TGTGCCAGCAGCCGCGGGACTAGCGGGAGGGATGAGCAGTTCTTC.

This clonotype has more than one count but fewer than ten. The chain joins TRBV3-1 to TRBJ2-7; the D gene is possibly TRBD2 (5 bases). This CDR3 spans 13 amino acids. V was cut by 4 bases and J by 3 bases, with 10 bases left in between. CDR1 is LGHDT, CDR2 YNNKEL, per germline (reference sequence). CDR3 protein: CASSRRRGYEQYF. The CDR3 DNA follows: TGTGCCAGCAGCCGTCGACGGGGCTACGAGCAGTACTTC.

This clonotype was counted a few times. The chain combines TRBV12-3 or TRBV12-4 with TRBJ2-4; 9 positions match TRBD1. Near its end, the DNA agrees better with TRBJ2-7, so the J call may be wrong. The length of the CDR3 is 14 residues. The CDR3 bases are TGTGCCAGCAGCCAGGGACAGGGCTACCACGAGCAGTACTTC. Translation gives CASSQGQGYHEQYF.

The V call is TRBV5-1, the J call TRBJ2-1; 12 nucleotides match TRBD1. CDR1 and CDR2 from the germline V gene are SGHRS and YFSETQ. The CDR3 has 15 amino acids. The J segment lost 7 bases and the V segment lost 2 bases, leaving 4 bases of the junction unmatched. The CDR3 region has the DNA TGCGCCAGCAGCTTTCCGGGACAGGGGGCTAATGAGCAGTTCTTC. Amino acids: CASSFPGQGANEQFF.

This chain links TRBV5-1 with TRBJ2-3; possible D gene TRBD1, 5 bases. The V and J ends lost 0 bases and 2 bases respectively, with 13 bases between them. Germline assignment: CDR1 SGHRS and CDR2 YFSETQ. The CDR3 has 16 amino acids. Here the CDR3 DNA reads TGCGCCAGCAGCTTGGAGGGCAGGGCTAACACAGATACGCAGTATTTT. Translating gives CASSLEGRANTDTQYF.

This clonotype has more than one count but fewer than ten. The rearrangement joins TRBV3-1 to TRBJ2-5; the D is unclear. V shed 3 bases and J shed 4 bases, with 3 bases lying between them. This CDR3 region has 11 residues. Germline CDR1 reads LGHDT; CDR2 reads YNNKEL (reference sequence). CDR3 coding DNA: TGTGCCAGCAGCCATCTAGAGACCCAGTACTTC. Residues: CASSHLETQYF.

The V call is TRBV4-2, the J call TRBJ2-7; D may be TRBD1 or TRBD2 (5 bases each). Per the germline V gene, CDR1 is LGHNA and CDR2 is YNFKEQ. Trimming stripped 0 bases from V and 4 bases from J, with 16 bases between. This CDR3 comprises 16 residues. CDR3 nucleotides: TGTGCCAGCAGCCAAGACACCGGGACCCCAATTTACGAGCAGTACTTC. Amino acids: CASSQDTGTPIYEQYF.

The chain employs TRBV28 and TRBJ1-5, with 8 bases that match TRBD1. CDR3 length: 15 residues. Trimming cost V 6 bases and J 0 bases; bases outside gene matches: 4. CDR1 is MDHEN, CDR2 SYDVKM, per germline. The CDR3 here is CASRRQGPSNQPQHF. In DNA form, the CDR3 reads TGTGCCAGCAGGCGACAGGGGCCTAGCAATCAGCCCCAGCATTTT.

This chain links TRBV27 with TRBJ1-6; a weak D match, TRBD1 (5 bases). V shed 8 bases and J shed 5 bases, with 13 bases lying between them. This CDR3 contains 14 residues. Germline CDR1 and CDR2: MNHEY and SMNVEV (reference sequence). The CDR3 DNA reads TGTGCCAGCGGGGTGACAGACAATAATTCACCCCTCCACTTT. Translation: CASGVTDNNSPLHF.

The rearrangement uses TRBV29-1 and TRBJ2-6, with 11 nucleotides matching TRBD1. The CDR3 is made up of 18 amino acids. Trimming removed 6 bases from V and 1 base from J; junction bases left unmatched: 11. CDR1 SQVTM and CDR2 ANQGSEA come from the germline V gene. CDR3 DNA sequence: TGCAGCGTAGGATCCGGGACAGGGGGACTATCTGGGGCCAACGTCCTGACTTTC. Translation: CSVGSGTGGLSGANVLTF.

The chain uses TRBV9 and TRBJ1-4; D might be TRBD1 (5 bases). The V end was cut by 5 bases, the J end by 0 bases, with 8 bases between. Germline-derived CDR1 and CDR2 are SGDLS and YYNGEE. The CDR3 consists of 14 residues. CDR3 residues: CASSDSATNEKLFF. CDR3 bases: TGTGCCAGCAGTGACAGCGCAACTAATGAAAAACTGTTTTTT.

The V gene is TRBV20-1, the J gene TRBJ2-5, with 8 bases identical to TRBD2. The DNA end favors TRBJ2-7, so the J call may be wrong. The CDR3 length is 16 residues. CDR1 and CDR2 (germline): DFQATT, SNEGSKA (reference sequence). CDR3 protein: CSASRTSGGRFSEQYF. Here the CDR3 DNA reads TGCAGTGCTAGTCGAACTAGCGGAGGGCGGTTTAGCGAGCAGTACTTC.

Comments on this clonotype: Relative to the germline gene, one junction end is altered; a read error may explain this. This sequence joins TRBV29-1 and TRBJ2-7, with no clear D. CDR3 size: 12 residues. Germline V CDR1 and CDR2: SQVTM, ANQGSEA. CDR3 region: CSVAPESYGQYF. The CDR3 nucleotides are TGCAGCGTTGCTCCAGAATCCTACGGGCAGTACTTC.

Notes on this clonotype: This may stem from a read error, because a much larger clone lies one nucleotide away. The chain has TRBV7-2 and TRBJ1-5; D gene uncertain. CDR3 length: 14 residues. V lost 4 bases to trimming and J lost 7 bases, with 14 bases between them. Germline V CDR1 and CDR2: SGHTA, FQGNSA. Here the CDR3 DNA reads TGTGCCAGCAGCTCATCCGCGACTTGGCAGCCCCAGCATTTT. Translated: CASSSSATWQPQHF.

This clonotype appeared a few times. The chain combines TRBV10-3 with TRBJ1-4, with D unresolved. V was shortened by 2 bases and J by 8 bases, with 9 bases between the two germline ends. In germline, CDR1 is ENHRY, CDR2 SYGVKD. This CDR3 contains 13 residues. CDR3 amino acids: CAISERDGEKLFF. CDR3 bases: TGTGCCATCAGTGAGAGGGATGGCGAAAAACTGTTTTTT.

This rearrangement joins TRBV5-5 to TRBJ2-1; 11 positions match TRBD2. Judging by the DNA end, TRBJ2-7 fits better; the J call may be wrong. CDR3 length: 17 residues. Per the germline V gene, CDR1 is SGHKS and CDR2 is YYEKEE (reference sequence). The CDR3, as DNA: TGTGCCAGCAGCCGACTAGCGGGACCATCATCCTACAATGAGCAGTACTTC. Protein sequence: CASSRLAGPSSYNEQYF.

This clonotype has a handful of counts. The gene calls are TRBV29-1 and TRBJ1-2, with D maybe TRBD1 (5 bases). The germline V gene encodes CDR1 SQVTM and CDR2 ANQGSEA. V was trimmed by 3 bases and J by 6 bases, leaving 14 bases between them. The CDR3 spans 13 residues. CDR3 DNA sequence: TGCAGCGTTGATTCTGGTGGGGGGAATGGCTACACCTTC. Amino acid sequence: CSVDSGGGNGYTF.

This chain links TRBV24-1 with TRBJ2-1; possibly TRBD1 for D (6 bases). Germline CDR1 reads KGHDR; CDR2 reads SFDVKD. The V gene lost 12 bases and the J gene lost 12 bases, with 17 bases spanning the gap. The CDR3 length is 11 residues. The CDR3 loop reads CAAERGKRQFF. In DNA form, the CDR3 reads TGTGCCGCCGAGAGGGGGAAACGGCAGTTCTTC.

V and J are TRBV7-9 and TRBJ1-6, with D uncertain. This CDR3 region has 14 residues. Germline V gene lookup returns CDR1 SEHNR and CDR2 FQNEAQ (reference sequence). Trimming removed 8 bases at V and 0 bases at J, with 8 bases between. The CDR3 DNA reads as TGTGCCAGCGGGTCAGGCTCCTATAATTCACCCCTCCACTTT. Translation gives CASGSGSYNSPLHF.

The chain is built from TRBV4-1 and TRBJ1-1, with D uncertain. V dropped 3 bases and J dropped 2 bases, with 13 bases sitting between them. Per germline, CDR1 MGHRA and CDR2 YSYEKL. This CDR3 has 15 amino acids. In DNA form, the CDR3 reads TGCGCCAGCAGCCAGATGGTCCGGCTCAACACTGAAGCTTTCTTT. As protein: CASSQMVRLNTEAFF.

The V gene is TRBV27, the J gene TRBJ2-3; 8 bases match TRBD1. Unmatched junction bases numbered 13, after V lost 4 bases and J lost 4 bases. The CDR3 loop spans 17 amino acids. Per the germline V gene, CDR1 is MNHEY and CDR2 is SMNVEV (reference sequence). CDR3 sequence reads: CASSSSRTGLRADTQYF. In nucleotides, the CDR3 is TGTGCCAGCAGTTCCTCTCGGACAGGGCTAAGGGCAGATACGCAGTATTTT.

The chain combines TRBV10-3 with TRBJ1-2, with TRBD1 as a possible D gene (5 bases). CDR1 ENHRY and CDR2 SYGVKD come from the germline V gene. This CDR3 contains 13 residues. V lost 3 bases and J 3 bases, leaving 8 bases between the germline ends. This CDR3 reads CAISEGVDYGYTF. The CDR3 region has the DNA TGTGCCATCAGTGAAGGGGTAGACTATGGCTACACCTTC.

The rearrangement joins TRBV29-1 to TRBJ2-2; TRBD1 matches 7 bases. Germline V CDR1 and CDR2: SQVTM, ANQGSEA. Losses at the gene ends were 6 bases for V and 5 bases for J; bases not matched to a gene: 12. The CDR3 has 15 residues. DNA of the CDR3: TGCAGCGTGGCTGGGACAGATGGACGAACCGGGGAGCTGTTTTTT. It encodes CSVAGTDGRTGELFF.

V is TRBV20-1 and J is TRBJ2-3; TRBD1 agrees at 9 bases. Germline V lookup: CDR1 DFQATT, CDR2 SNEGSKA (reference sequence). CDR3 size: 14 residues. After removal of 6 bases from V and 6 bases from J, the junction contained 10 bases not matched to a gene. DNA of the CDR3: TGCAGTGCCGTTCCGGGACAGGGTCCCGATACGCAGTATTTT. Amino acid sequence: CSAVPGQGPDTQYF.

The chain is built from TRBV15 and TRBJ2-5; D possibly uses TRBD1 or TRBD2 (6 bases each). V was shortened by 3 bases and J by 7 bases, with 21 bases between the two germline ends. CDR1 and CDR2 from the germline V gene are LNHNV and YYDKDF (reference sequence). The CDR3 totals 16 residues. This CDR3 reads CATSREQGVRGWTQYF. The CDR3 nucleotides read TGTGCCACCAGCAGGGAACAGGGAGTGCGGGGTTGGACCCAGTACTTC.

This chain links TRBV5-1 with TRBJ1-2, with 8 bases that match TRBD1. The ends lost 4 bases at V and 4 bases at J; junction bases unmatched: 6. The germline V gene encodes CDR1 SGHRS and CDR2 YFSETQ. There are 14 residues in the CDR3. CDR3 amino acids: CASSTQGAGYGYTF. The CDR3 region has the DNA TGCGCCAGCAGCACCCAGGGGGCGGGCTATGGCTACACCTTC.

This clonotype occurred a few times. The chain carries TRBV7-6 and TRBJ2-7; D is unresolved. Germline V gene sequence: CDR1 SGHVS, CDR2 FNYEAQ. The CDR3 is 11 residues long. Deletions cut 7 bases from V and 3 bases from J, with 7 bases between. CDR3 sequence (DNA): TGTGCCAGCACGGACGGCTACGAGCAGTACTTC. This gives the protein CASTDGYEQYF.

The rearrangement links TRBV20-1 to TRBJ2-7; D is perhaps TRBD2 (6 bases). The CDR3 has 13 residues. The V end was cut by 5 bases, the J end by 3 bases, with 14 bases between. Looked up from germline, CDR1 is DFQATT and CDR2 is SNEGSKA (reference sequence). CDR3 DNA: TGCAGTGCTCCGGGGGAAATTAACTACGAGCAGTACTTC. Translating it yields CSAPGEINYEQYF.

V is TRBV29-1 and J is TRBJ2-3, with D perhaps matching TRBD2 (6 bases). Germline loops: CDR1 SQVTM, CDR2 ANQGSEA. CDR3 length: 13 amino acids. The germline V and J ends were trimmed by 7 bases and 5 bases, with 16 bases remaining between them. The DNA for the CDR3 is TGCAGCGCCGGGAGAGGCACCCGAGATACGCAGTATTTT. Encoded protein: CSAGRGTRDTQYF.

The chain links TRBV28 to TRBJ2-5; the match to TRBD2 covers 8 bases. V lost 3 bases to trimming and J lost 1 base; unmatched junction nucleotides: 16. The CDR3 loop spans 19 amino acids. In germline, CDR1 is MDHEN, CDR2 SYDVKM. The CDR3 DNA is TGTGCCAGCAGTTTCAGTTACGGACTAGCCGTAAATTCCCAAGAGACCCAGTACTTC. The encoded protein is CASSFSYGLAVNSQETQYF. Based on the CDR3 plus reference TRBV28 and TRBJ2-5, the full variable domain is DVKVTQSSRYLVKRTGEKVFLECVQDMDHENMFWYRQDPGLGLRLIYFSYDVKMKEKGDIPEGYSVSREKKERFSLILESASTNQTSMYLCASSFSYGLAVNSQETQYFGPGTRLLVL.

This clonotype was detected once. The chain carries TRBV14 and TRBJ2-7, with a weak D call TRBD2 (5 bases). Per germline, CDR1 SGHDN and CDR2 FVKESK. The ends were cut back, 2 bases at V and 2 bases at J, with 13 bases in the middle. This CDR3 is 15 amino acids long. This CDR3 reads CASSQIEAVPYEQYF. The CDR3 coding sequence is TGTGCCAGCAGCCAAATAGAAGCGGTCCCCTACGAGCAGTACTTC.